This TCR beta chain was obtained from a study of CD8 T cells in Susac syndrome. RNA was extracted with the RNeasy kit, and a quantity of roughly 0.45 to 1 ug was reverse transcribed using random hexamers. TCRdb used MiXCR to reprocess the immunoSEQ multiplex PCR reads, holding one entry per CDR3 protein. Altogether 400,000 or so distinct CDR3 sequences are present, approximately 85% being singletons, with the ten largest covering approximately 0.12%. The clonotype originates from a human donor with multiple sclerosis. The sample was CD8+ T cells from PBMCs.

The CDR3 region has the DNA TGTGCCAGCAGGGACTATGGAACAGGTCCTGGGTTCCGCATTCAGTACTTC. This translates into CASRDYGTGPGFRIQYF. V is TRBV2 and J is TRBJ2-4; possible D gene TRBD2, 6 bases. Trimming stripped 6 bases from V and 9 bases from J, with 27 bases between. This CDR3 region has 17 residues. Germline CDR1 and CDR2: SNHLY and FYNNEI.